This passage covers 8 T cell receptor beta chains from one sample sequenced in a study of T-cell reconstitution after alpha-beta-depleted transplantation in children (dated by TCRdb to between 2015 and 2016). The treatment or condition label here, explained by the study, means: allogeneic hematopoietic cell transplantation with graft depleted of TCRalphabeta T cells and CD19 B cells. Libraries were built with PCR. Sequencing was carried out with an Illumina HiSeq 2500. To normalize quantification of the TCRbeta repertoire, the TCR libraries were built with molecular barcoding that relied on unique molecular identifiers. TCRdb trimmed public reads at Q25 via fastp, called clones via MiXCR and kept in-frame beta chains. Rows are combined by CDR3 protein, so each entry shows the most common genes and DNA. The table for this sample lists 550,000 to 800,000 distinct CDR3 sequences; 10% to 15% of them were counted only once. About 0.79% of the sample is taken by the ten largest.

The sequences come from PBMCs, collected before TCRalphabeta/CD19-depleted stem cell transplant. All receptors derive from a girl aged 2 to 10 with congenital amegakaryocytic thrombocytopenia, due to receive a stem cell transplant.

This clonotype showed up many times. The chain employs TRBV5-1 and TRBJ2-1; D gene unclear. The CDR3 totals 15 residues. The ends were cut back, 3 bases at V and 6 bases at J, with 16 bases in the middle. The germline V gene has CDR1 SGHRS and CDR2 YFSETQ. Here the CDR3 reads CASSSSHPWGNEQFF. The CDR3, as DNA: TGCGCCAGCAGCTCCTCTCATCCTTGGGGCAATGAGCAGTTCTTC. Complete variable domain (other parts from reference TRBV5-1 and TRBJ2-1): KAGVTQTPRYLIKTRGQQVTLSCSPISGHRSVSWYQQTPGQGLQFLFEYFSETQRNKGNFPGRFSGRQFSNSRSEMNVSTLELGDSALYLCASSSSHPWGNEQFFGPGTRLTVL.

The CDR3 spells CASSLGGTVHNEQFF. The CDR3 DNA reads as TGTGCCAGCAGCTTAGGGGGGACAGTCCACAATGAGCAGTTCTTC. V and J are TRBV7-2 and TRBJ2-1, with TRBD1 matching 7 bases. V was clipped by 1 base and J by 5 bases; unmatched bases: 5. Per the germline V gene, CDR1 is SGHTA and CDR2 is FQGNSA. This CDR3 has 15 amino acids.

The sample holds many counts of this clonotype. The chain combines TRBV7-9 with TRBJ2-4; D gene ambiguous. Germline assignment: CDR1 SEHNR and CDR2 FQNEAQ (reference sequence). V shed 10 bases and J shed 10 bases, with 17 bases lying between them. The CDR3 is made up of 12 amino acids. The CDR3 bases are TGTGCCATCAACCTCTTTGGTGGGATTCAGTACTTC. It specifies CAINLFGGIQYF.

This clonotype showed up just a few times. V usage is TRBV2 and J usage is TRBJ2-4; D might be TRBD2 (6 bases). The CDR3 covers 13 residues. Trimming left V 3 bases short and J 8 bases short, with 11 bases between. The germline V gene has CDR1 SNHLY and CDR2 FYNNEI. The CDR3 coding sequence is TGTGCCAGCAGTGATGGGACGGGGGACATTCAGTACTTC. Translating it yields CASSDGTGDIQYF.

This clonotype occurred many times. This chain connects TRBV5-1 to TRBJ2-3; TRBD2 agrees at 8 bases. The CDR3 extends over 16 amino acids. Germline V gene data show CDR1 as SGHRS and CDR2 as YFSETQ. The V segment lost 3 bases and the J segment 3 bases; nucleotides outside the gene matches: 9. CDR3 sequence: CASSSFLAGGTDTQYF. CDR3 in DNA: TGCGCCAGCAGCTCATTCCTGGCGGGAGGAACAGATACGCAGTATTTT. Filled out from reference TRBV5-1 and TRBJ2-3, the complete variable domain reads KAGVTQTPRYLIKTRGQQVTLSCSPISGHRSVSWYQQTPGQGLQFLFEYFSETQRNKGNFPGRFSGRQFSNSRSEMNVSTLELGDSALYLCASSSFLAGGTDTQYFGPGTRLTVL.

In this sample, this clonotype turned up a few times. V is TRBV24-1 and J is TRBJ2-6; 9 bases align to TRBD1. Germline-derived CDR1 and CDR2 are KGHDR and SFDVKD. This CDR3 is 17 amino acids long. Trimming cost V 9 bases and J 1 base; bases outside gene matches: 9. The CDR3 DNA follows: TGTGCCACCTCTCCGGGACAGGGTTCATCTGGGGCCAACGTCCTGACTTTC. It encodes CATSPGQGSSGANVLTF.

In this sample, this clonotype turned up many times. V gene TRBV6-5 combines with J gene TRBJ2-3; no clear D gene. Germline CDR1 and CDR2: MNHEY and SVGAGI. Deletions cut 0 bases from V and 0 bases from J, with 16 bases between. The CDR3 extends over 18 amino acids. CDR3 DNA: TGTGCCAGCAGTTACTCGTCCTACATGAGTACTAGCACAGATACGCAGTATTTT. Protein: CASSYSSYMSTSTDTQYF.

This clonotype was detected ten times or more. The rearrangement uses TRBV29-1 and TRBJ2-5; 9 bases line up with TRBD1. Trimming took 7 bases from V and 2 from J; bases not matched to a gene: 14. The CDR3 is made up of 16 amino acids. Germline CDR1 is SQVTM and CDR2 is ANQGSEA. The DNA of the CDR3 is TGCAGCGCCGAGACAGGGGGGACTTTGGGACAAGAGACCCAGTACTTC. It is translated as CSAETGGTLGQETQYF.